This T cell receptor beta chain was recovered during a study of molecular identifiers for immune sequencing clone quantification. TCRdb used MiXCR to reprocess the PCR reads, holding one entry per CDR3 protein. The sample consists of around 480,000 distinct CDR3 sequences, roughly 26% of them appearing once. This clonotype was seen more than once but under ten times. Germline V gene sequence: CDR1 SGDLS, CDR2 YYNGEE. Deletions cut 4 bases from V and 0 bases from J, with 14 bases between. The CDR3 runs to 15 residues. The clonotype was recovered from a human donor in good health. Some libraries in this study had Jurkat cell RNA spiked in. V is TRBV9 and J is TRBJ2-7; D gene ambiguous. Specimen: naive CD8+ T cells from blood, with Jurkat cell RNA spiked in. The subset here: FACS-sorted CD8+CD4-CCR7+CD45RA+ naive T cells. The CDR3 DNA reads as TGTGCCAGCAGCTTGGGTACCAGTACCTCCTACGAGCAGTACTTC. Translated, it gives CASSLGTSTSYEQYF. The whole variable domain, remainder taken from reference TRBV9 and TRBJ2-7, is DSGVTQTPKHLITATGQRVTLRCSPRSGDLSVYWYQQSLDQGLQFLIQYYNGEERAKGNILERFSAQQFPDLHSELNLSSLELGDSALYFCASSLGTSTSYEQYFGPGTRLTVT.